The clone carrying this TCR beta chain appeared a few times. Its antigen is unknown. Only healthy Caucasians were enrolled as donors. The data derive from a study of identical twins. Study-wide results and caveats: Twins shared beta out-of-frame sequences in excess, but this excess was weaker. Cross-sectional statistical analysis, not tracking of the same donors, underpinned the conclusions. Out-of-frame alpha sequences common to twins exhibited an excess of low generation probability.

V shed 3 bases, J shed 1 base, and the junction held 13 bases outside the gene matches. This CDR3 has 17 residues. CDR1 and CDR2 from the germline V gene are DFQATT and SNEGSKA (reference sequence). TCRdb reanalysed the 5' RACE reads using MiXCR and keeps one entry per CDR3 protein. The sample yields 200,000 to 300,000 distinct CDR3 sequences, roughly 7% seen once. The sample was also linked to a second study, of yellow fever vaccine responses in identical twins.

The clonotype comes from a woman between 18 and 29 years old in good health. The sequenced sample consisted of memory (CD45RO+) T cells sorted from blood. V and J are TRBV20-1 and TRBJ2-7, with 9 positions matching TRBD2. The CDR3 nucleotides read TGCAGTGCTAGCTCCATGACTAGCGGAGGGAGTTCCTACGAGCAGTACTTC. Its translation: CSASSMTSGGSSYEQYF.